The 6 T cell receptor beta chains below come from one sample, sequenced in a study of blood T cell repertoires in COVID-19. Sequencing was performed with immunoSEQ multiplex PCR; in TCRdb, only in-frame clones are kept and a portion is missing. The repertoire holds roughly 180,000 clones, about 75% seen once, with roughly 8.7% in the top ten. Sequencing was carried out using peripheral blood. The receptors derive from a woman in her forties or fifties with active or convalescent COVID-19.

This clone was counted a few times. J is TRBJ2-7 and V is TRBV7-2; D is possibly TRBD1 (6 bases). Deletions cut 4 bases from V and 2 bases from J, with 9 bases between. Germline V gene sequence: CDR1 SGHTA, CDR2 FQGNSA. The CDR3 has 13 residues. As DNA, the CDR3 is TGTGCCAGCAGCTCGAACAGGGCCTACGAGCAGTACTTC. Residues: CASSSNRAYEQYF.

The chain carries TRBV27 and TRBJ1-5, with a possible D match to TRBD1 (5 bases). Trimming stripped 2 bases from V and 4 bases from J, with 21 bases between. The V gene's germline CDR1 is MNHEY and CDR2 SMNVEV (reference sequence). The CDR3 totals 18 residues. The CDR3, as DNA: TGTGCCAGCAGTTTACAAGGGCCGGTTGCGGGGCCAAATCAGCCCCAGCATTTT. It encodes CASSLQGPVAGPNQPQHF.

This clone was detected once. DNA of the CDR3: TGTGCCAGCTCACCATCCCGGGACGAGCAGTACTTC. Protein: CASSPSRDEQYF. This chain links TRBV18 with TRBJ2-7; no clear D. V lost 2 bases and J lost 5, with 7 bases in between. The CDR3 loop spans 12 amino acids. Germline CDR1 KGHSH, CDR2 LQKENI. Based on the CDR3 plus reference TRBV18 and TRBJ2-7, the full variable domain is NAGVMQNPRHLVRRRGQEARLRCSPMKGHSHVYWYRQLPEEGLKFMVYLQKENIIDESGMPKERFSAEFPKEGPSILRIQQVVRGDSAAYFCASSPSRDEQYFGPGTRLTVT.

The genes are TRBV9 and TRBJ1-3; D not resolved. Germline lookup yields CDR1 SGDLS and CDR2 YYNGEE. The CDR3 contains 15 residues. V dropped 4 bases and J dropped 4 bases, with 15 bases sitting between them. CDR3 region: CASSPRLSSGNTIYF. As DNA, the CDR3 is TGTGCCAGCAGCCCGAGGCTGTCCTCAGGAAACACCATATATTTT.

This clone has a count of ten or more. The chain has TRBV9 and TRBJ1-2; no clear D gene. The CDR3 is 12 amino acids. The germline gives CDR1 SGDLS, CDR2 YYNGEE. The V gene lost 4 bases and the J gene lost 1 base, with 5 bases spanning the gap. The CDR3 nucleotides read TGTGCCAGCAGCCCTTTTAACTATGGCTACACCTTC. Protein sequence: CASSPFNYGYTF.

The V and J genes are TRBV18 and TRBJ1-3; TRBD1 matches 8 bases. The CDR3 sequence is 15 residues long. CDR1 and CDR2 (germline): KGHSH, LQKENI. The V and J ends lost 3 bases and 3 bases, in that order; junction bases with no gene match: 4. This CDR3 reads CASSPQGAGGNTIYF. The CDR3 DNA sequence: TGTGCCAGCTCACCTCAGGGGGCTGGTGGAAACACCATATATTTT.